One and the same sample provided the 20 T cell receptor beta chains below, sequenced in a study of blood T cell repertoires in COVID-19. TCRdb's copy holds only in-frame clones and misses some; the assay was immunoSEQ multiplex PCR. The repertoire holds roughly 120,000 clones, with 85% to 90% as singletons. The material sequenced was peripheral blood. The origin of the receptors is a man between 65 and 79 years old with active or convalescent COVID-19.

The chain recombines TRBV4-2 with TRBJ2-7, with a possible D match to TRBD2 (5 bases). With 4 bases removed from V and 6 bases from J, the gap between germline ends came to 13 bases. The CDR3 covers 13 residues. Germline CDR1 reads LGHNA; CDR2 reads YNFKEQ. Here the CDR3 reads CASSRTDSGEQYF. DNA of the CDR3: TGTGCCAGCAGCCGGACGGACTCGGGCGAGCAGTACTTC.

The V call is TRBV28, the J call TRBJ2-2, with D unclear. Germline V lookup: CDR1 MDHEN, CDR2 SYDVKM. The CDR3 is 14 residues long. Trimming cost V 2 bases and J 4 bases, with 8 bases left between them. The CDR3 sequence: CASSLQQSTGELFF. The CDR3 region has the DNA TGTGCCAGCAGTTTACAACAGAGCACCGGGGAGCTGTTTTTT.

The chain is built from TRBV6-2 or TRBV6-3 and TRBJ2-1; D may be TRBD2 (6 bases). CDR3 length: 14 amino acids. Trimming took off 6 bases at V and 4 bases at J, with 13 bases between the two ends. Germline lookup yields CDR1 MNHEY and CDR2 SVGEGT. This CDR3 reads CASSPGRDYNEQFF. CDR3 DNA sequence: TGTGCCAGCAGCCCAGGGCGGGATTACAATGAGCAGTTCTTC.

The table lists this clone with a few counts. The CDR3 spells CASSSGSGSTDTQYF. In DNA, the CDR3 is TGCGCCAGCAGCTCAGGTAGCGGGAGTACAGATACGCAGTATTTT. The chain is built from TRBV5-1 and TRBJ2-3; TRBD2 agrees at 9 bases. Germline loops: CDR1 SGHRS, CDR2 YFSETQ. The CDR3 covers 15 residues. V trimming: 3 bases; J trimming: 3 bases; junction bases outside the gene matches: 5.

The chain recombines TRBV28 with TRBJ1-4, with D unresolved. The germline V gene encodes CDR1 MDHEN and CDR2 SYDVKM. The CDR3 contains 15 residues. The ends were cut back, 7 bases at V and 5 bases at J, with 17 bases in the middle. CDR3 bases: TGTGCCAGCACCGGGCCCGCCCGGGAGAATGAAAAACTGTTTTTT. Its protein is CASTGPARENEKLFF.

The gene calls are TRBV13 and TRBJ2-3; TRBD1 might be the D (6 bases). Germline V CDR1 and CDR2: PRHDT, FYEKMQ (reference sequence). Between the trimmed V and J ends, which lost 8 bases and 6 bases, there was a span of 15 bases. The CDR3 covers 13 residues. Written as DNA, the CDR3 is TGTGCCAGCGCCGGGACACCACGCGATACGCAGTATTTT. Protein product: CASAGTPRDTQYF.

The CDR3 region is CASSQDGQVNTEAFF. CDR3 DNA sequence: TGTGCCAGCAGCCAAGATGGGCAGGTGAACACTGAAGCTTTCTTT. V usage is TRBV4-2 and J usage is TRBJ1-1; D call uncertain. Trimming pared 0 bases from V and 0 bases from J, leaving 8 bases between. The CDR3 loop spans 15 amino acids. Germline CDR1 LGHNA, CDR2 YNFKEQ.

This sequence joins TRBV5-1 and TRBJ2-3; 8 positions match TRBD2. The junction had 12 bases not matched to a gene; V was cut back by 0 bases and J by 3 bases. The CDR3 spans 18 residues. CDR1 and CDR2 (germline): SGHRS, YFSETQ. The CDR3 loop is CASSLEGRSGSGTDTQYF. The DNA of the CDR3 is TGCGCCAGCAGCTTGGAAGGAAGGAGCGGGAGTGGGACAGATACGCAGTATTTT.

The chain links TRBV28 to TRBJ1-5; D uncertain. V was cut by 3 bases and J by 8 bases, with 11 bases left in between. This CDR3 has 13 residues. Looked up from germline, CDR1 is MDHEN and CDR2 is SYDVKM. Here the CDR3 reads CASSFTLGEPQHF. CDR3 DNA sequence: TGTGCCAGCAGTTTCACGCTGGGCGAGCCCCAGCATTTT.

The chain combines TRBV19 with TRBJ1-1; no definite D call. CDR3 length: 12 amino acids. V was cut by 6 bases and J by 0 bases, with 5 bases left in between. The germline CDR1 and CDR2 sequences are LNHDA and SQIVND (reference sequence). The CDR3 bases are TGTGCCAGTAGCCGGGTGAACACTGAAGCTTTCTTT. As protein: CASSRVNTEAFF. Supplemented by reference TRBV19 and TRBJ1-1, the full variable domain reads DGGITQSPKYLFRKEGQNVTLSCEQNLNHDAMYWYRQDPGQGLRLIYYSQIVNDFQKGDIAEGYSVSREKKESFPLTVTSAQKNPTAFYLCASSRVNTEAFFGQGTRLTVV.

The CDR3 region is CASSVLGAGGPGDTQYF. The DNA for the CDR3 is TGTGCCAGCAGTGTGTTGGGAGCGGGAGGCCCCGGAGATACGCAGTATTTT. The chain couples TRBV28 to TRBJ2-3; 9 bases fit TRBD2. V gave up 5 bases and J gave up 5 bases; unmatched junction bases: 14. CDR1 and CDR2 from the germline V gene are MDHEN and SYDVKM. The CDR3 extends over 17 amino acids.

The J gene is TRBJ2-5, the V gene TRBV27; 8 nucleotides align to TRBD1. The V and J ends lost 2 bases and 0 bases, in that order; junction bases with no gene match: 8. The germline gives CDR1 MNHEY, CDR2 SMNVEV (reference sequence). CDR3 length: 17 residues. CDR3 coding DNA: TGTGCCAGCAGTTTACGCCCGACAGGGGCCCACCAAGAGACCCAGTACTTC. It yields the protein CASSLRPTGAHQETQYF.

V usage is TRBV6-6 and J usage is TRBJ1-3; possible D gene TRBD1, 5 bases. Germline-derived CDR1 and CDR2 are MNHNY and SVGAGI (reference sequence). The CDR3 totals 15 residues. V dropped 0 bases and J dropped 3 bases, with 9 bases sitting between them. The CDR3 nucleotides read TGTGCCAGCAGTTACTCCGTCGACAGTGGAAACACCATATATTTT. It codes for CASSYSVDSGNTIYF.

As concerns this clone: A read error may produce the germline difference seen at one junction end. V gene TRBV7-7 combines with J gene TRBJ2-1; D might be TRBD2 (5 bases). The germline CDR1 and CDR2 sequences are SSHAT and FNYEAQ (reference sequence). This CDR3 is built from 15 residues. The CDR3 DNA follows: TGTGCTAGCAGCTTAGTCCTCGGGGCCTACAATGAGCAGTTCTTC. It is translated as CASSLVLGAYNEQFF.

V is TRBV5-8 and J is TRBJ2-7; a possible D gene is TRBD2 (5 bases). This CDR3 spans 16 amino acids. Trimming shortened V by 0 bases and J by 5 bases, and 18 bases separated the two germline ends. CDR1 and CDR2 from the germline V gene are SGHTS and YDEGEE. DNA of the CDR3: TGTGCCAGCAGCTTGGATTTTAACCCCGCGGGCCACGAGCAGTACTTC. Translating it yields CASSLDFNPAGHEQYF. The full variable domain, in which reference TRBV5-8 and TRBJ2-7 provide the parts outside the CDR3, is EAGVTQSPTHLIKTRGQQATLRCSPISGHTSVYWYQQALGLGLQFLLWYDEGEERNRGNFPPRFSGRQFPNYSSELNVNALELEDSALYLCASSLDFNPAGHEQYFGPGTRLTVT.

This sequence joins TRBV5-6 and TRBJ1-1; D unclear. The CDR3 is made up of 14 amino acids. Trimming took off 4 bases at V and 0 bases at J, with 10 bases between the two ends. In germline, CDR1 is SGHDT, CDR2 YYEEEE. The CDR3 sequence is CASSIRHMNTEAFF. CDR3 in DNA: TGTGCCAGCAGCATACGACACATGAACACTGAAGCTTTCTTT. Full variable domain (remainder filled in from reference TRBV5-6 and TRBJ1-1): DAGVTQSPTHLIKTRGQQVTLRCSPKSGHDTVSWYQQALGQGPQFIFQYYEEEERQRGNFPDRFSGHQFPNYSSELNVNALLLGDSALYLCASSIRHMNTEAFFGQGTRLTVV.

CDR3: CASSYPERSETQYF. As DNA, the CDR3 is TGTGCCAGCAGTTACCCGGAAAGGAGTGAGACCCAGTACTTC. The chain is built from TRBV6-5 and TRBJ2-5; no reliable D call. Germline V CDR1 and CDR2: MNHEY, SVGAGI. The CDR3 spans 14 residues. Trimming removed 2 bases from V and 5 bases from J, with 12 bases in between.

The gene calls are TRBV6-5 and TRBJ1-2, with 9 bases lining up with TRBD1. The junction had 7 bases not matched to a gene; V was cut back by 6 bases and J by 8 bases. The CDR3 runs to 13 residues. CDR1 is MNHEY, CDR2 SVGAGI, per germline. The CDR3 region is CASRKQGADGYTF. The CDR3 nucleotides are TGTGCCAGCAGGAAACAGGGGGCGGACGGCTACACCTTC.

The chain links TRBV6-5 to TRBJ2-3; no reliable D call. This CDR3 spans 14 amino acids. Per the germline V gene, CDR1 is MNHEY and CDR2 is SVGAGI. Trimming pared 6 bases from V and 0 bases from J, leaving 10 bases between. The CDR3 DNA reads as TGTGCCAGCAGGCCCAGATCGAGCACAGATACGCAGTATTTT. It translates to CASRPRSSTDTQYF.

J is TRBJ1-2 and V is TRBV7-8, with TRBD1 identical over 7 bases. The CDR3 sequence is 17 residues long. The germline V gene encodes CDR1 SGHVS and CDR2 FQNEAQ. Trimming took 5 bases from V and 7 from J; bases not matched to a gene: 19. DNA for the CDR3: TGTGCCAGCAGCCCACGACAGGGAGCGATTTCCACTAGTGGCTACACCTTC. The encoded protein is CASSPRQGAISTSGYTF.